This TCR beta chain was observed in a study of tumor-infiltrating lymphocytes in primary liver carcinoma. About the study: The cohort included men and women aged 30 to 69 years. Sample counts of productive TCRbeta reads spanned roughly 3.65 to 8 million; these counts were similar across tissue types.

Making TCR beta cDNA involved approximately 480 ng total RNA and a constant-region primer. Amplification in three nested multiplex PCR rounds with slightly modified ARM-PCR gave rise to TCR beta libraries. The two initial PCR rounds, ten to eleven cycles each, used TRBV1-TRBV30 forward and C-beta reverse primers. TCRdb passed the multiplex PCR reads through MiXCR, listing each CDR3 protein once. The sample holds roughly 80,000 distinct CDR3 sequences; around 66% are singletons and the top ten take approximately 26%. The CDR3 totals 13 residues. V lost 7 bases and J lost 4, with 14 bases in between. Germline V gene data show CDR1 as MNHNS and CDR2 as SASEGT. The roughly 20-34 mg bulk tissue piece was not sorted before simultaneous RNA and DNA extraction. Cases comprised patients with primary liver carcinoma who received surgical resection.

The sample consisted of tumor-adjacent normal liver tissue. The receptor's source is a man aged 35 to 55 with primary liver carcinoma and hepatitis B virus infection. This rearrangement joins TRBV6-1 to TRBJ2-7; D is perhaps TRBD1 or TRBD2 (5 bases each). The CDR3 protein is CASTWGSRYEQYF. DNA of the CDR3: TGTGCCAGCACCTGGGGGAGCCGATACGAGCAGTACTTC.